One and the same sample provided the 8 T cell receptor beta chains below, sequenced in a study of cytomegalovirus exposure and HLA in healthy donors. In the PCR, 60 Vbeta and 13 Jbeta primers were used. Using immunoSEQ multiplex PCR, the repertoire was profiled, and TCRdb retains in-frame clones only, with some absent. This repertoire comprises over 65,000 clones; its ten largest clones make up about 1.1%. The sequenced sample was PBMCs. These receptors originate from a young woman in good health and CMV-seronegative.

V is TRBV5-6 and J is TRBJ2-5, with 8 bases fitting TRBD2. CDR1 is SGHDT and CDR2 is YYEEEE in the germline V gene. Germline trimming cut 2 bases from V and 11 bases from J; bases unmatched to any gene: 8. The CDR3 is made up of 13 amino acids. CDR3 sequence (DNA): TGTGCCAGCAGCTTCCAAGTCGGGGGGGAGCAGTACTTC. The encoded protein is CASSFQVGGEQYF.

This chain connects TRBV5-1 to TRBJ2-7; a weak D match, TRBD2 (6 bases). Trimming removed 5 bases from V and 2 bases from J, with 11 bases in between. This CDR3 contains 13 residues. From germline, CDR1 is SGHRS and CDR2 YFSETQ. CDR3 DNA: TGCGCCAGCAGGCGGGAACCCACCTACGAGCAGTACTTC. This translates into CASRREPTYEQYF.

The chain combines TRBV5-1 with TRBJ2-1; the D gene is possibly TRBD2 (5 bases). There are 15 residues in the CDR3. Trimming cost V 4 bases and J 3 bases, with 14 bases left between them. The germline V gene has CDR1 SGHRS and CDR2 YFSETQ. CDR3 amino acids: CASSLLRGSYNEQFF. CDR3 bases: TGCGCCAGCAGCCTCTTGCGTGGGAGCTACAATGAGCAGTTCTTC.

Comments on this clone: The same CDR3 can be traced to other DNA sequences in this sample. The J gene is TRBJ1-1, the V gene TRBV2; D is unresolved. Trimming stripped 2 bases from V and 4 bases from J, with 11 bases between. The CDR3 covers 14 residues. Germline values: CDR1 SNHLY, CDR2 FYNNEI. In nucleotides, the CDR3 is TGTGCCAGCAGTGAAACGGCAGGAGGCACTGAAGCTTTCTTT. The encoded protein is CASSETAGGTEAFF.

The gene calls are TRBV2 and TRBJ2-7, with a possible D match to TRBD2 (6 bases). Germline V gene lookup returns CDR1 SNHLY and CDR2 FYNNEI. Trimming left V 6 bases short and J 2 bases short, with 11 bases between. The length of the CDR3 is 13 residues. CDR3 protein: CASRAGQTYEQYF. In DNA form, the CDR3 reads TGTGCCAGCAGGGCGGGGCAGACCTACGAGCAGTACTTC.

V and J are TRBV11-3 and TRBJ1-5; 7 bases match TRBD1. The CDR3 spans 15 residues. The junction had 6 bases not matched to a gene; V was cut back by 3 bases and J by 4 bases. Germline loops: CDR1 SGHNT, CDR2 YENEEA. CDR3 amino acids: CASSFEQGTNQPQHF. Here the CDR3 DNA reads TGTGCCAGCAGCTTCGAACAGGGGACTAATCAGCCCCAGCATTTT. Complete variable domain (other parts from reference TRBV11-3 and TRBJ1-5): EAGVVQSPRYKIIEKKQPVAFWCNPISGHNTLYWYLQNLGQGPELLIRYENEEAVDDSQLPKDRFSAERLKGVDSTLKIQPAELGDSAVYLCASSFEQGTNQPQHFGDGTRLSIL.

The gene calls are TRBV6-6 and TRBJ1-1; tentative D call: TRBD1 (5 bases). Germline V gene data show CDR1 as MNHNY and CDR2 as SVGAGI (reference sequence). V was pared by 2 bases and J by 0 bases, with 7 bases between. The CDR3 sequence is 14 residues long. CDR3 in amino acids: CASSYDRMNTEAFF. The CDR3 bases are TGTGCCAGCAGTTACGACAGAATGAACACTGAAGCTTTCTTT.

The chain employs TRBV2 and TRBJ2-5; 8 nucleotides align to TRBD2. CDR1 is SNHLY, CDR2 FYNNEI, per germline. The CDR3 loop spans 12 amino acids. V was clipped by 6 bases and J by 4 bases; unmatched bases: 1. As DNA, the CDR3 is TGTGCCAGCAGGAGCGGGGGAGAGACCCAGTACTTC. It yields the protein CASRSGGETQYF.